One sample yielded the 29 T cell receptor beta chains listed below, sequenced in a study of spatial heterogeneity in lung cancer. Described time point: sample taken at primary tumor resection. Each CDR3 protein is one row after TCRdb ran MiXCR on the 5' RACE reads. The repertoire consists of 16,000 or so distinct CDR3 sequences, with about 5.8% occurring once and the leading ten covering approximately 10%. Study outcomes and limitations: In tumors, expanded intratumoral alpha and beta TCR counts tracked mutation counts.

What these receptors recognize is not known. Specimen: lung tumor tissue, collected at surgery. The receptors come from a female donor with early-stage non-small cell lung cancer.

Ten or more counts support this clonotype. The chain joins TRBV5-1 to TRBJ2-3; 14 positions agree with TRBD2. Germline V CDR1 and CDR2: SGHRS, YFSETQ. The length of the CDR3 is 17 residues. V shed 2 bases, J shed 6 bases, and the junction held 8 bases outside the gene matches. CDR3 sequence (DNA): TGCGCCAGCAGCTTAATCGGGACTAGCGGGAGTGGGGATACGCAGTATTTT. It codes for CASSLIGTSGSGDTQYF.

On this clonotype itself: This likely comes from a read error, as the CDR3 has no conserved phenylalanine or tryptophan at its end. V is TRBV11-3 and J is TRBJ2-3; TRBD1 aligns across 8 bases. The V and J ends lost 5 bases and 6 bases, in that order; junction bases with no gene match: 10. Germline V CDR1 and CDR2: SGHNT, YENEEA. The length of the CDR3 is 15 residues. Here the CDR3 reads CASSLGQDPTDTQYS. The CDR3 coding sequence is TGTGCCAGCAGCCTGGGACAGGATCCTACGGATACGCAGTATTCT.

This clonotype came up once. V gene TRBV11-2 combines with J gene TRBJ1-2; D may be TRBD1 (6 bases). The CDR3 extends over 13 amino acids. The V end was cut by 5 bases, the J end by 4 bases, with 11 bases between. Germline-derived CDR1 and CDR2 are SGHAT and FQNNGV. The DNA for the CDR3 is TGTGCCAGCAGCACGACAGGCCGCTATGGCTACACCTTC. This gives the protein CASSTTGRYGYTF.

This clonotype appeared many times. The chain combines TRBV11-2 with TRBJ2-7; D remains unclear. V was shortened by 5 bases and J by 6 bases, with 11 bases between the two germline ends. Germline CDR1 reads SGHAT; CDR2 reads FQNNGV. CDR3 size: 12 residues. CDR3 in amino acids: CASSPLISEQYF. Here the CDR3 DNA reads TGTGCCAGCAGCCCTCTTATCAGCGAGCAGTACTTC.

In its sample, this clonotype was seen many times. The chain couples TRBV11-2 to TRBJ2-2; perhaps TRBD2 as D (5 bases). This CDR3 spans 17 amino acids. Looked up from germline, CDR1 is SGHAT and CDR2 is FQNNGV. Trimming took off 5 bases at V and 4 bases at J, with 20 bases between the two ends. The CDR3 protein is CASSRRTGSIITGELFF. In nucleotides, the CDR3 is TGTGCCAGCAGCCGGCGGACGGGATCGATAATCACCGGGGAGCTGTTTTTT.

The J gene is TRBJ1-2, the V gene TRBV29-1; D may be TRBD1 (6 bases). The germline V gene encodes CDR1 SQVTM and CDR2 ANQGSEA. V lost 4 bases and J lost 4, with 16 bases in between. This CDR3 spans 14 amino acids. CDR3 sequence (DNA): TGCAGCGTTGTGGAACAGGGAGATTTCTATGGCTACACCTTC. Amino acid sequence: CSVVEQGDFYGYTF.

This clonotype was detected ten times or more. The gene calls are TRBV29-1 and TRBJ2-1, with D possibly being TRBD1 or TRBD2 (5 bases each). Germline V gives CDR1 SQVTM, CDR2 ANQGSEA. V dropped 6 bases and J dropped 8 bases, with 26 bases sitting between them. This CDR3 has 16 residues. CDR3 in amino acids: CSVSASGGGLRDEQFF. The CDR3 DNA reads TGCAGCGTATCCGCATCCGGTGGGGGATTGAGGGATGAGCAGTTCTTC.

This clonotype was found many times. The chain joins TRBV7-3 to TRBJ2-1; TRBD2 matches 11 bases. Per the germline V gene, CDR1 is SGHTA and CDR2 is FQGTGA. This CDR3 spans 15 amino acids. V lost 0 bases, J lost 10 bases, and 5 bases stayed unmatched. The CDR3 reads CASSLTAASGREQFF. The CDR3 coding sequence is TGTGCCAGCAGCTTAACGGCCGCTAGCGGGAGGGAGCAGTTCTTC.

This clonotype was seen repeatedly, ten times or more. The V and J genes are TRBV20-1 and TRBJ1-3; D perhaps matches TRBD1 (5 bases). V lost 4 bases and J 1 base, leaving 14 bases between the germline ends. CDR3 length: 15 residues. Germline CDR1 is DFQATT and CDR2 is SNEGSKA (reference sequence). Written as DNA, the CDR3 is TGCAGTGCTAAGGGTTCGGGGGAATCTGGAAACACCATATATTTT. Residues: CSAKGSGESGNTIYF.

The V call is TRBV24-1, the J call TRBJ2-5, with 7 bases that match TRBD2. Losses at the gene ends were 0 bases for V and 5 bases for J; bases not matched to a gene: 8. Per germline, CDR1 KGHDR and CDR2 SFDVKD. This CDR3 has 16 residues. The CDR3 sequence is CATSDLNSGFVETQYF. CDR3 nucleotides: TGTGCCACCAGTGATTTGAATAGCGGGTTCGTTGAGACCCAGTACTTC.

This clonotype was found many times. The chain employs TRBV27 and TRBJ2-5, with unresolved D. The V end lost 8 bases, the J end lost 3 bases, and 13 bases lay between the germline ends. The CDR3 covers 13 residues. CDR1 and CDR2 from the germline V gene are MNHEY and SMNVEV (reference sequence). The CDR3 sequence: CASRELGKETQYF. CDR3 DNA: TGTGCCAGCCGCGAATTAGGGAAAGAGACCCAGTACTTC.

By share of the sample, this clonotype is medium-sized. The CDR3 is CASSQDAGSAGELFF. CDR3 in DNA: TGCGCCAGCAGCCAGGATGCTGGCAGTGCCGGGGAGCTGTTTTTT. This sequence joins TRBV4-1 and TRBJ2-2; D remains ambiguous. Germline V CDR1 and CDR2: MGHRA, YSYEKL. The CDR3 runs 15 residues. Trimming stripped 3 bases from V and 6 bases from J, with 14 bases between.

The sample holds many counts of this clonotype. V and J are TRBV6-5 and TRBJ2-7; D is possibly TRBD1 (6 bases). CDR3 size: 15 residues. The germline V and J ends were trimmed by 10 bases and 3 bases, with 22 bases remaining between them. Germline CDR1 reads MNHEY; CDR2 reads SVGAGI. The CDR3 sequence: CATRRGTTQNYEQYF. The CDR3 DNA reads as TGTGCCACCCGACGAGGGACAACTCAAAACTACGAGCAGTACTTC.

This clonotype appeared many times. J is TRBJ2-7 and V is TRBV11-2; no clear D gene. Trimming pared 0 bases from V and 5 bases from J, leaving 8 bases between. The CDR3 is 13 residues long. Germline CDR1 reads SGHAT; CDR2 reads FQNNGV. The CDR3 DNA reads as TGTGCCAGCAGCTTAGATACAGCTAACGAGCAGTACTTC. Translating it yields CASSLDTANEQYF. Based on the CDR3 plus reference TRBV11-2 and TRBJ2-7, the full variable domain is EAGVAQSPRYKIIEKRQSVAFWCNPISGHATLYWYQQILGQGPKLLIQFQNNGVVDDSQLPKDRFSAERLKGVDSTLKIQPAKLEDSAVYLCASSLDTANEQYFGPGTRLTVT.

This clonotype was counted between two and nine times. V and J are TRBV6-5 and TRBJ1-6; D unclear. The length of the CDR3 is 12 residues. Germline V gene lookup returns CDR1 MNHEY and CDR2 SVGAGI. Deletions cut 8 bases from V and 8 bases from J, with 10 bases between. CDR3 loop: CASGIGYSPLHF. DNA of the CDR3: TGTGCCAGCGGTATTGGGTATTCACCCCTCCACTTT.

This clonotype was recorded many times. DNA for the CDR3: TGTGCCAGCAGCCTAGGGTCTTTGGAGACCCAGTACTTC. Translated, it gives CASSLGSLETQYF. The genes are TRBV11-2 and TRBJ2-5; D not certain. V dropped 5 bases and J dropped 5 bases, with 12 bases sitting between them. This CDR3 contains 13 residues. Germline CDR1 and CDR2: SGHAT and FQNNGV.

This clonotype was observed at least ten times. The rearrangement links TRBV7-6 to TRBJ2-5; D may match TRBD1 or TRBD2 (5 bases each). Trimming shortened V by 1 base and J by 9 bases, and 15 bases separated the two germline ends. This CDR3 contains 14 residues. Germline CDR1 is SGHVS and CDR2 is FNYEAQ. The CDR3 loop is CASSLERDWGSQYF. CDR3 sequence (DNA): TGTGCCAGCAGCTTAGAGCGAGATTGGGGGTCCCAGTACTTC.

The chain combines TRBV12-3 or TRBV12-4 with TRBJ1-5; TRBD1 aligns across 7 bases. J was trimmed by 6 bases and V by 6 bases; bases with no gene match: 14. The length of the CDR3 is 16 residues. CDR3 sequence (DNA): TGTGCCAGCAGCCCCGACCCGACAGGGCGGCGTCAGCCCCAGCATTTT. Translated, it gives CASSPDPTGRRQPQHF.

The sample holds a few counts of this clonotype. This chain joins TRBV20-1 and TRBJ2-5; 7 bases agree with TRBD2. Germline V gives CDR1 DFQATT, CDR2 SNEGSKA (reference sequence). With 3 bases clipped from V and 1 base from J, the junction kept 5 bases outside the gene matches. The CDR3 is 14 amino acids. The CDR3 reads CSARSAGAQETQYF. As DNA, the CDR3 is TGCAGTGCTAGGTCGGCGGGAGCCCAAGAGACCCAGTACTTC.

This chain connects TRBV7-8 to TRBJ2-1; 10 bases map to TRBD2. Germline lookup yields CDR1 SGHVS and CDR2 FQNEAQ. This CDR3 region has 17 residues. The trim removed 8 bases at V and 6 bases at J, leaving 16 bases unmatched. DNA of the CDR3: TGTGCCAGCTCGGGAGCGGGAGGGGTTTTTTCTGTCAATGAGCAGTTCTTC. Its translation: CASSGAGGVFSVNEQFF.

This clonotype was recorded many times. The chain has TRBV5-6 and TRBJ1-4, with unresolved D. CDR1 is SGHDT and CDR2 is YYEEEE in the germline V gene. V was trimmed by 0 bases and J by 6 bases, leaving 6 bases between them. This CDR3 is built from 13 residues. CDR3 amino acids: CASSLDSDEKLFF. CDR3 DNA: TGTGCCAGCAGCTTGGACAGTGATGAAAAACTGTTTTTT.

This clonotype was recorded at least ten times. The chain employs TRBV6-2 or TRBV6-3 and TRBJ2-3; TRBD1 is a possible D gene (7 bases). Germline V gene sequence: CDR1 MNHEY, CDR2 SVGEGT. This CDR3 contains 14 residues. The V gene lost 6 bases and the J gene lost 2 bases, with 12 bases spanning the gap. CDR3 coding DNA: TGTGCCAGCAGCCCCAGGGGGGACACAGATACGCAGTATTTT. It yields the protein CASSPRGDTDTQYF.

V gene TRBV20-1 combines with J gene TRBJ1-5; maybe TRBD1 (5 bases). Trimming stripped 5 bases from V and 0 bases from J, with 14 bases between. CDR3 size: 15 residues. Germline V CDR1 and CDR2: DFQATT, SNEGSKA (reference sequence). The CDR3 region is CSAAGTDYSNQPQHF. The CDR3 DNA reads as TGCAGTGCTGCGGGGACCGATTATAGCAATCAGCCCCAGCATTTT.

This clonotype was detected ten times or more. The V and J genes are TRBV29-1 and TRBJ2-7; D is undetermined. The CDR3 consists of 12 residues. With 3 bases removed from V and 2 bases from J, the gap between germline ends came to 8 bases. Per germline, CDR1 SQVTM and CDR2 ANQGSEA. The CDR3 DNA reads TGCAGCGTTGAGCTACAGACCTACGAGCAGTACTTC. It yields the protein CSVELQTYEQYF.

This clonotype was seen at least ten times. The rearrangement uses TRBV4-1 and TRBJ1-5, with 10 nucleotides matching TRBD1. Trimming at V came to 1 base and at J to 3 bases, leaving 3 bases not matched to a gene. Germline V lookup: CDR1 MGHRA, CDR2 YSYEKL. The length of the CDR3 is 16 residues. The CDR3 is CASSQGGTGVNQPQHF. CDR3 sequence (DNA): TGCGCCAGCAGCCAAGGCGGGACAGGGGTCAATCAGCCCCAGCATTTT.

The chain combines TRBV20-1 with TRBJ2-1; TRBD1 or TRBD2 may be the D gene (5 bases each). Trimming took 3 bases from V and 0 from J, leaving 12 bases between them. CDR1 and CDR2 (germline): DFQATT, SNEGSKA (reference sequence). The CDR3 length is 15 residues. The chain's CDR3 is CSARRGSSSYNEQFF. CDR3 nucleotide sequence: TGCAGTGCTAGGAGGGGTAGTTCCTCCTACAATGAGCAGTTCTTC.

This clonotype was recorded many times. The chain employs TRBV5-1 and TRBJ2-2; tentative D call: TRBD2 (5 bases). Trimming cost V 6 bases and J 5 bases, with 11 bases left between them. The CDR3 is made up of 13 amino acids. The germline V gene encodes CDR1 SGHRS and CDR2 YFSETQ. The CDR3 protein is CASIGETTGELFF. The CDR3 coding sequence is TGCGCCAGCATCGGGGAAACGACCGGGGAGCTGTTTTTT.

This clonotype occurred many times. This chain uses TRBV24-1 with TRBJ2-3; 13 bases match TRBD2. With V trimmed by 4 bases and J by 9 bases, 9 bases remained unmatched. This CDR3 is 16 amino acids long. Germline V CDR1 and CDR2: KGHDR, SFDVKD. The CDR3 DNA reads TGTGCCACCAGTGAACCGACACCGGGACTAGCGGGGACGCAGTATTTT. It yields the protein CATSEPTPGLAGTQYF.

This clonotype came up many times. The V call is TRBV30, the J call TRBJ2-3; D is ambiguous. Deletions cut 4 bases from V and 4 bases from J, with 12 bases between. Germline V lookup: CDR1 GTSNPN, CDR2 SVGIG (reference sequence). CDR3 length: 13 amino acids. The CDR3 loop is CAWNRLGADTQYF. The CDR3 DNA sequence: TGTGCCTGGAACCGATTGGGTGCAGATACGCAGTATTTT. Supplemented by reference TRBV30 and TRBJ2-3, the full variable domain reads SQTIHQWPATLVQPVGSPLSLECTVEGTSNPNLYWYRQAAGRGLQLLFYSVGIGQISSEVPQNLSASRPQDRQFILSSKKLLLSDSGFYLCAWNRLGADTQYFGPGTRLTVL.